This record covers a single T cell receptor beta chain. Antigen: not known. The entry originates in a study of cytomegalovirus exposure and HLA in healthy donors. Study in general: In an early release, HLA-typed donors contributed tens of millions of unique TCR sequences.

The CDR3 is 15 amino acids. V gave up 2 bases and J gave up 5 bases; unmatched junction bases: 7. Looked up from germline, CDR1 is SGHDN and CDR2 is FVKESK. Researchers ran the PCR with 60 Vbeta and 13 Jbeta primers. Using immunoSEQ multiplex PCR, the repertoire was profiled, and TCRdb retains in-frame clones only, with some absent. Among around 190,000 clones listed, about four fifths were seen once. Study findings and constraints: The study dropped some indistinguishable V segments, TRBV6-2 and TRBV6-3 among them. An analysis done earlier found most TCR beta V segments productive about 87% or about 30% of the time. Among TCR sequences, most were rare, though some public TCRs appeared in many donors.

The sequenced sample was PBMCs. The receptor was isolated from a female donor in good health and CMV-seronegative. The genes are TRBV14 and TRBJ2-5; 8 bases line up with TRBD1. In DNA form, the CDR3 reads TGTGCCAGCAGCCAAAGTGCAGGGGGCATGGAGACCCAGTACTTC. Translated: CASSQSAGGMETQYF.